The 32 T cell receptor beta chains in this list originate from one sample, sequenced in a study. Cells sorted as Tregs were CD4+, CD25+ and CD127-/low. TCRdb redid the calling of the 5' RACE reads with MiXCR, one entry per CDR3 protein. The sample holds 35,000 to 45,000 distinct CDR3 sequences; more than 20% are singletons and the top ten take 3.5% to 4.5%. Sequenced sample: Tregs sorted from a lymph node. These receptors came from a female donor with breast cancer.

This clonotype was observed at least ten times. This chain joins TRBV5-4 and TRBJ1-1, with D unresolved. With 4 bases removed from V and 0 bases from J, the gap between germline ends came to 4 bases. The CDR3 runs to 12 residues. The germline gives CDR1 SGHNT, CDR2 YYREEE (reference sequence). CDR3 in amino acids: CASSHLNTEAFF. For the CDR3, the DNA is TGTGCCAGCAGCCACTTGAACACTGAAGCTTTCTTT.

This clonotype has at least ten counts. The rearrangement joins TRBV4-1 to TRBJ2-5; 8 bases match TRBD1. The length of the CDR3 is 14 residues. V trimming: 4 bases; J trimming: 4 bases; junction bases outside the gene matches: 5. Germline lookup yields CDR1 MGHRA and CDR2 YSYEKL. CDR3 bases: TGCGCCAGCAGCCTTGGGACAGGTTTAGAGACCCAGTACTTC. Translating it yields CASSLGTGLETQYF.

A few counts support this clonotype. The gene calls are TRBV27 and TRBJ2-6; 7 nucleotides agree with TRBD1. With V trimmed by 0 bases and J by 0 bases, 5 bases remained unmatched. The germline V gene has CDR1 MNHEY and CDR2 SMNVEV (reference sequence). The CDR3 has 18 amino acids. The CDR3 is CASSLSWRQGSGANVLTF. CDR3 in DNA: TGTGCCAGCAGTTTATCGTGGAGACAGGGCTCTGGGGCCAACGTCCTGACTTTC.

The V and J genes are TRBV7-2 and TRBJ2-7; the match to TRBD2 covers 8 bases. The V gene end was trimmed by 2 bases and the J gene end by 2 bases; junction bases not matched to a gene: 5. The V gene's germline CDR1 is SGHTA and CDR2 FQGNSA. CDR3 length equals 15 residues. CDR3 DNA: TGTGCCAGCAGCTTACTAGCGGGTTATACCTACGAGCAGTACTTC. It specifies CASSLLAGYTYEQYF.

The CDR3 protein is CASSLNRASSNEQFF. The CDR3 DNA follows: TGTGCCAGCAGTTTAAACAGAGCAAGTAGCAATGAGCAGTTCTTC. The gene calls are TRBV27 and TRBJ2-1; no firm D call. Germline-derived CDR1 and CDR2 are MNHEY and SMNVEV (reference sequence). The germline V and J ends were trimmed by 2 bases and 6 bases, with 14 bases remaining between them. This CDR3 contains 15 residues.

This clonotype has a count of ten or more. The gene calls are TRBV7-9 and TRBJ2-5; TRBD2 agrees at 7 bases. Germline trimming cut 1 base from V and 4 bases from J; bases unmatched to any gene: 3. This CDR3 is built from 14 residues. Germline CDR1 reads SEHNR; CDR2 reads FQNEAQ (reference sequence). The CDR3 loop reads CASSLVASGETQYF. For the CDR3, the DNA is TGTGCCAGCAGCTTAGTGGCTAGCGGAGAGACCCAGTACTTC.

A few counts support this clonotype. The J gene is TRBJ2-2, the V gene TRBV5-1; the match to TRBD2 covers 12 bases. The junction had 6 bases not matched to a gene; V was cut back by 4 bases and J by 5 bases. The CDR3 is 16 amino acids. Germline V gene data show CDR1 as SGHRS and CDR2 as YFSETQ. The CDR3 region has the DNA TGCGCCAGCAGCACCCCCGGGACTAGCGGGACCGGGGAGCTGTTTTTT. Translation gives CASSTPGTSGTGELFF.

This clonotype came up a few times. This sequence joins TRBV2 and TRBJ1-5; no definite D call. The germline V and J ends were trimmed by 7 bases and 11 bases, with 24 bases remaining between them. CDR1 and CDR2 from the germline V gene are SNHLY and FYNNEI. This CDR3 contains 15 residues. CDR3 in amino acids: CASKLTLLTARTQHF. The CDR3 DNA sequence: TGTGCCAGCAAGCTAACTCTCCTCACAGCTCGGACCCAGCATTTT.

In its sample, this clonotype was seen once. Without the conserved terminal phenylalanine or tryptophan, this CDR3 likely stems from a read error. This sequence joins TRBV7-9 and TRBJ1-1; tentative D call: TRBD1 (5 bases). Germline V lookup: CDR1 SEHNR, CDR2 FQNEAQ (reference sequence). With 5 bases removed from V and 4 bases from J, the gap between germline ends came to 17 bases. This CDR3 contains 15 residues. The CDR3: CASSEWGGESTEAFL. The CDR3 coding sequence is TGTGCCAGCAGCGAATGGGGGGGGGAGAGCACTGAAGCTTTCCTT.

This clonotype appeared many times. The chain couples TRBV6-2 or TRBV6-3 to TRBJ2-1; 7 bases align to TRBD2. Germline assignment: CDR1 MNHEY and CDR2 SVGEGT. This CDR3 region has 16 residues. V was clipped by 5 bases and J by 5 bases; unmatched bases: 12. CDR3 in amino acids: CASSPGLVRSDNEQFF. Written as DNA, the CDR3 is TGTGCCAGCAGTCCTGGACTAGTCCGATCAGACAATGAGCAGTTCTTC.

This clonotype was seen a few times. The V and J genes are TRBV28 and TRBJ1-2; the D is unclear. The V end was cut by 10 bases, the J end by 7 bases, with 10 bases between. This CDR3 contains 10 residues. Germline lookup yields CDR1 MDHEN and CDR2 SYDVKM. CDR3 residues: CATHTTGYTF. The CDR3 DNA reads TGTGCCACCCATACCACTGGCTACACCTTC.

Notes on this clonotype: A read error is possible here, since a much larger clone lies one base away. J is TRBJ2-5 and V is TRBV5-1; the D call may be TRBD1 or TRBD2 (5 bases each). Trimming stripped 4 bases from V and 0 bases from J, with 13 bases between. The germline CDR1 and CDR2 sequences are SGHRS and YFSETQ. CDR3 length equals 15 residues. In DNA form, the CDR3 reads TGCGCCAGCAGCGTCTGGGACCCGGACCAAGAGACCCAGTACTTC. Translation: CASSVWDPDQETQYF.

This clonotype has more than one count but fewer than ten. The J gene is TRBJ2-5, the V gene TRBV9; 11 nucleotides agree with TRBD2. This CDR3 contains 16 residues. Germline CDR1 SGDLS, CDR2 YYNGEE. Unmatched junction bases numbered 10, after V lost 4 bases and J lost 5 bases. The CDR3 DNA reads TGTGCCAGCAGCCCCGGGACTAGCGGAGCCCATGAGACCCAGTACTTC. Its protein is CASSPGTSGAHETQYF.

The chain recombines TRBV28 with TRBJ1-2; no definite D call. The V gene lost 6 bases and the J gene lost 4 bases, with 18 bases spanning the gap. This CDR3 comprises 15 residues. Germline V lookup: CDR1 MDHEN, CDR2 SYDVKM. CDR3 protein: CASSTIPGLIYGYTF. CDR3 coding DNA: TGTGCCAGCAGCACAATACCGGGTCTCATCTATGGCTACACCTTC.

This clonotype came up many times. As DNA, the CDR3 is TGCGCCAGCAGCCAAGCGAGACTAGCGGGATATGCAGATACGCAGTATTTT. Translation gives CASSQARLAGYADTQYF. V usage is TRBV4-1 and J usage is TRBJ2-3; TRBD2 agrees at 11 bases. CDR1 and CDR2 (germline): MGHRA, YSYEKL. V lost 1 base and J lost 4; bases outside the gene matches: 7. This CDR3 has 17 residues.

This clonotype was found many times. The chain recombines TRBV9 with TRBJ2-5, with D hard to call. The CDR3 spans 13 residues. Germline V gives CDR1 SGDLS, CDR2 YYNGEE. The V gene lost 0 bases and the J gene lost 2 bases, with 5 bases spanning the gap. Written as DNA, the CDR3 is TGTGCCAGCAGCGTAGGATGGCAAGAGACCCAGTACTTC. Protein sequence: CASSVGWQETQYF. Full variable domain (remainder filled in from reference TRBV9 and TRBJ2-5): DSGVTQTPKHLITATGQRVTLRCSPRSGDLSVYWYQQSLDQGLQFLIQYYNGEERAKGNILERFSAQQFPDLHSELNLSSLELGDSALYFCASSVGWQETQYFGPGTRLLVL.

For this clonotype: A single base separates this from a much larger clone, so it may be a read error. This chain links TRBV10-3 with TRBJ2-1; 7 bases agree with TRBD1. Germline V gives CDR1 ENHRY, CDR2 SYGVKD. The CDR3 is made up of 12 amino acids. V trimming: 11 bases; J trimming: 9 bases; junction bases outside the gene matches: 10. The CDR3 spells CASMDRFSEQFF. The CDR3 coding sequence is TGTGCCTCGATGGACAGGTTTAGTGAGCAGTTCTTC.

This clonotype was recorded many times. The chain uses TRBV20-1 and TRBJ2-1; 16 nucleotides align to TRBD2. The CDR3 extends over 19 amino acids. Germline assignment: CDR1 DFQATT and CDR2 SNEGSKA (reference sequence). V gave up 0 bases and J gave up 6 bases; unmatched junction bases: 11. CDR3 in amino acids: CSARDIRGTSGRAVNEQFF. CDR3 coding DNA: TGCAGTGCTAGAGATATACGGGGGACTAGCGGGAGGGCCGTCAATGAGCAGTTCTTC.

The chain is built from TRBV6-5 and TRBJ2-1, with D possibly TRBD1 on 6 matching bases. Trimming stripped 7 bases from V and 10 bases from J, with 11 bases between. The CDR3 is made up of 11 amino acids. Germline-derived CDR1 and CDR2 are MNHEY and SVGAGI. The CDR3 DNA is TGTGCCAGCAACAGGGTTACAGAGCAGTTCTTC. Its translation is CASNRVTEQFF.

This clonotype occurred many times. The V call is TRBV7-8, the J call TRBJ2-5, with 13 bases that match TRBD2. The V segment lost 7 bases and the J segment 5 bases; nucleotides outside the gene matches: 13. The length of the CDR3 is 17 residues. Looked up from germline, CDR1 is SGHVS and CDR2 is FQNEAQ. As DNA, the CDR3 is TGTGCCAGCACCGAGACTAGCGGGAGGACGGTGGGGGAGACCCAGTACTTC. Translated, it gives CASTETSGRTVGETQYF.

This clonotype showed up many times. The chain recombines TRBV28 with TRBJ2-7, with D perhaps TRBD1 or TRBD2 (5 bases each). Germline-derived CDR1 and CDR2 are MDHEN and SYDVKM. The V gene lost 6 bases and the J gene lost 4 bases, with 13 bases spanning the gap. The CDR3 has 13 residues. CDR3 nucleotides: TGTGCCAGCAGGCCCATGGGGGAGTACGAGCAGTACTTC. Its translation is CASRPMGEYEQYF.

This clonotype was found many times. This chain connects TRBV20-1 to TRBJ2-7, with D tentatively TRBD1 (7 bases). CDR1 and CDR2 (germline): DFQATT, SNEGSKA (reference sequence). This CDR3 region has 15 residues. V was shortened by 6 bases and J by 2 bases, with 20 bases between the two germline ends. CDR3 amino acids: CSAGGRTGPTYEQYF. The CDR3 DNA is TGCAGTGCAGGGGGGCGGACAGGCCCAACCTACGAGCAGTACTTC.

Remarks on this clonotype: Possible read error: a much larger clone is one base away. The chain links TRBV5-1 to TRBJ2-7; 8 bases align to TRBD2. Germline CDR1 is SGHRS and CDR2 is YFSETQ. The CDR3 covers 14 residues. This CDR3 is CASSLAGVRSERYF. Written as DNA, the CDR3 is TGCGCCAGCAGCTTAGCGGGAGTCAGGAGCGAGCGGTACTTC.

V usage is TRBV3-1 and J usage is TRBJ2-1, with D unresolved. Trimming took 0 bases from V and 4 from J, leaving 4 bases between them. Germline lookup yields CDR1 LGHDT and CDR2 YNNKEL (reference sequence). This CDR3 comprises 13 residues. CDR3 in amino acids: CASSQEGYNEQFF. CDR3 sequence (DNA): TGTGCCAGCAGCCAAGAGGGATACAATGAGCAGTTCTTC.

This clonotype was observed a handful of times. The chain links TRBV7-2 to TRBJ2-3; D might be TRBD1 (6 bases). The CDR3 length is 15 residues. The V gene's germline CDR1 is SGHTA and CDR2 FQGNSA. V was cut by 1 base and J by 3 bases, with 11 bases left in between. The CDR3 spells CASSLDVRGTDTQYF. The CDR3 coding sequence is TGTGCCAGCAGCTTAGATGTCAGGGGAACAGATACGCAGTATTTT.

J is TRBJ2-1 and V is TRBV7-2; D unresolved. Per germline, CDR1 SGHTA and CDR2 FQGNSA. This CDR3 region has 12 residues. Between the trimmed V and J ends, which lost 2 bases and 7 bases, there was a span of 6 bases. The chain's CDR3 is CASSLLANEQFF. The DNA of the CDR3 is TGTGCCAGCAGCTTATTAGCTAATGAGCAGTTCTTC.

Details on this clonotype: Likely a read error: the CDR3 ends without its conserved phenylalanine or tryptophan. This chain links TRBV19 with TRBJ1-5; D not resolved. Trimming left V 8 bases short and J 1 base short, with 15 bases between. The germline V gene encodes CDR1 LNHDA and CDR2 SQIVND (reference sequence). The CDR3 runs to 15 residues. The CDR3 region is CASQAVGGSNQPQHL. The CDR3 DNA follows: TGTGCCAGTCAAGCCGTGGGTGGGAGCAATCAGCCCCAGCATTTA.

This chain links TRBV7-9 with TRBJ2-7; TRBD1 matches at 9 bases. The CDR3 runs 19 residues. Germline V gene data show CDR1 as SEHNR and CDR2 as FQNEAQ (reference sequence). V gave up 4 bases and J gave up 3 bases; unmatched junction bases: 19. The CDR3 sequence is CASSSPRRDRELEVYEQYF. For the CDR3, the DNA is TGTGCCAGCAGCTCTCCTCGCCGGGACAGGGAATTAGAGGTCTACGAGCAGTACTTC.

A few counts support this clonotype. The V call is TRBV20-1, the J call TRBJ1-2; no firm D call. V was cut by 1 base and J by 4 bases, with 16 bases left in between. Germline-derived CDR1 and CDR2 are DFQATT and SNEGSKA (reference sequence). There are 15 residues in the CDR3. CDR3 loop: CSARVKKGLVYGYTF. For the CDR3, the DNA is TGCAGTGCTAGAGTAAAAAAAGGACTTGTCTATGGCTACACCTTC.

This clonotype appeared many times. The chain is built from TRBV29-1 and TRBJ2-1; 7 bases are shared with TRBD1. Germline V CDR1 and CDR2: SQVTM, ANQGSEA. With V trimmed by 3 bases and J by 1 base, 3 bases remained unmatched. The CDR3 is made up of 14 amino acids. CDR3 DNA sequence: TGCAGCGTTGAGACAGGGCAATCCTACAATGAGCAGTTCTTC. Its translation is CSVETGQSYNEQFF.

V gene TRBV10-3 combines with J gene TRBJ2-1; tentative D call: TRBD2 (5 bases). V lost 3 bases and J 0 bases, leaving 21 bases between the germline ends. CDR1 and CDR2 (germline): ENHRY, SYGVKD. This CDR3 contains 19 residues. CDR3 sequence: CAISDRPALASSSYNEQFF. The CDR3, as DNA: TGTGCCATCAGTGATCGGCCCGCCTTAGCGAGCAGCTCCTACAATGAGCAGTTCTTC.

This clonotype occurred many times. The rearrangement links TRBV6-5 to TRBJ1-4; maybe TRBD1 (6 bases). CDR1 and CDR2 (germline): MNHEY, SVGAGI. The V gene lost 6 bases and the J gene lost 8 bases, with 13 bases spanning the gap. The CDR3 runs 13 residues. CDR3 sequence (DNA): TGTGCCAGCAGGCTTAATACAGGGGAAAAACTGTTTTTT. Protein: CASRLNTGEKLFF.